This section outlines one TCR beta chain sequence together with its context. Antigen specificity is unknown. Only in-frame clones appear in the TCRdb table, and some are missing; sequencing was by immunoSEQ multiplex PCR. The sample shows approximately 12,000 clones, about four fifths of them seen only once. The sample belongs to a study of regulatory dendritic cells for organ transplantation. Study at large: Regulatory dendritic cells were monocyte-derived, receiving vitamin D3 on days 0 and 4 and IL-10 on day 4.

Study-wide points: Memory CD8+ T cells were the most oligoclonal; naive cells were highly diverse. The most alloreactive TCR clonotypes were found in resting memory CD8+ cells.

CFSE-labeled sorted T cells met regulatory or mature dendritic cells for 4 to 6 days. Germline V lookup: CDR1 SGHDN, CDR2 FVKESK. The V and J ends lost 4 bases and 6 bases, in that order; junction bases with no gene match: 10. CDR3 size: 15 residues. J is TRBJ2-5 and V is TRBV14, with 8 positions matching TRBD2. The sequenced material came from naive CD8+ T cells from blood cultured with regulatory dendritic cells. Subset denoted: CD45RA+ naive T cells. This receptor was taken from a human donor in good health. CDR3 in amino acids: CASSPPGLGLKTQYF. In nucleotides, the CDR3 is TGTGCCAGCAGCCCCCCGGGACTAGGTCTGAAGACCCAGTACTTC.